These 10 T cell receptor beta chains came from one sample sequenced in a study of blood T cell repertoires in COVID-19. The repertoire was sequenced with immunoSEQ multiplex PCR; TCRdb's copy has only in-frame clones and lacks some. The repertoire holds about 240,000 clones, with around 89% as singletons. Material: PBMCs or T cells enriched from blood (not recorded which). Receptors were obtained from a woman in her twenties or thirties who had recovered from COVID-19.

The chain carries TRBV24-1 and TRBJ2-3, with 14 nucleotides matching TRBD2. CDR1 is KGHDR and CDR2 is SFDVKD in the germline V gene. This CDR3 comprises 17 residues. V gave up 4 bases and J gave up 4 bases; unmatched junction bases: 6. The CDR3 DNA reads as TGTGCCACCAGTGAGGGACTAGCGGGAGTATTGTCAGATACGCAGTATTTT. Encoded protein: CATSEGLAGVLSDTQYF.

V and J are TRBV19 and TRBJ2-7; a possible D gene is TRBD2 (6 bases). Trimming removed 3 bases at V and 6 bases at J, with 15 bases between. The CDR3 has 14 residues. CDR1 and CDR2 from the germline V gene are LNHDA and SQIVND (reference sequence). The CDR3 DNA sequence: TGTGCCAGTAGTATCGGCAGGCCTAGCGTCGAGCAGTACTTC. Encoded protein: CASSIGRPSVEQYF.

The chain is built from TRBV4-3 and TRBJ1-3, with TRBD1 as a possible D gene (6 bases). V was clipped by 0 bases and J by 0 bases, with 9 bases between them. This CDR3 is built from 16 residues. The germline V gene has CDR1 LGHNA and CDR2 YSLEER. The CDR3 spells CASSQEPDSSGNTIYF. The CDR3 bases are TGCGCCAGCAGCCAAGAACCGGACAGCTCTGGAAACACCATATATTTT.

This chain connects TRBV19 to TRBJ2-2; 7 bases map to TRBD1. The trim removed 8 bases at V and 0 bases at J, leaving 6 bases unmatched. This CDR3 has 15 residues. Germline CDR1 and CDR2: LNHDA and SQIVND (reference sequence). The CDR3 nucleotides read TGTGCCAGTTCCCCCGGGACAGCGAACACCGGGGAGCTGTTTTTT. This encodes CASSPGTANTGELFF.

The V and J genes are TRBV19 and TRBJ1-5; 9 nucleotides align to TRBD1. CDR1 and CDR2 (germline): LNHDA, SQIVND (reference sequence). The CDR3 has 13 residues. Trimming took 6 bases from V and 7 from J; bases not matched to a gene: 4. Here the CDR3 DNA reads TGTGCCAGTAGGGACAGGGGAGGACAGCCCCAGCATTTT. It encodes CASRDRGGQPQHF.

The chain couples TRBV28 to TRBJ1-2, with no clear D. In germline, CDR1 is MDHEN, CDR2 SYDVKM. CDR3 length: 11 amino acids. Between the trimmed V and J ends, which lost 10 bases and 4 bases, there was a span of 10 bases. The CDR3 is CATGGRYGYTF. The CDR3 nucleotides are TGTGCCACTGGCGGGCGCTATGGCTACACCTTC.

The genes are TRBV24-1 and TRBJ2-7; 9 nucleotides align to TRBD1. The CDR3 covers 16 residues. The J segment lost 4 bases and the V segment lost 2 bases, leaving 8 bases of the junction unmatched. CDR1 and CDR2 from the germline V gene are KGHDR and SFDVKD. CDR3 protein: CATSDSKRDREYEQYF. CDR3 nucleotide sequence: TGTGCCACCAGTGATTCAAAACGGGACAGGGAATACGAGCAGTACTTC.

In this sample, this clone turned up once. This rearrangement joins TRBV28 to TRBJ2-1, with a possible D match to TRBD2 (5 bases). CDR1 is MDHEN and CDR2 is SYDVKM in the germline V gene. V shed 1 base and J shed 6 bases, with 19 bases lying between them. CDR3 length: 17 amino acids. In DNA form, the CDR3 reads TGTGCCAGCAGTTTATTGCGGGTCCCTAGGCCAGGCAATGAGCAGTTCTTC. Translating gives CASSLLRVPRPGNEQFF.

The chain recombines TRBV2 with TRBJ1-1, with unresolved D. Germline V gives CDR1 SNHLY, CDR2 FYNNEI. The CDR3 extends over 14 amino acids. V lost 6 bases and J 3 bases, leaving 14 bases between the germline ends. The CDR3 DNA reads as TGTGCCAGCAGCGTAGGGAGGGCGGACACTGAAGCTTTCTTT. It is translated as CASSVGRADTEAFF.

Written as DNA, the CDR3 is TGTGCCAGCAGTTTGGGACGGGACTTCTATGGCTACACCTTC. Residues: CASSLGRDFYGYTF. The chain is built from TRBV6-2 or TRBV6-3 and TRBJ1-2; D is perhaps TRBD1 (5 bases). The CDR3 is made up of 14 amino acids. Germline assignment: CDR1 MNHEY and CDR2 SVGEGT. V was pared by 4 bases and J by 4 bases, with 13 bases between.